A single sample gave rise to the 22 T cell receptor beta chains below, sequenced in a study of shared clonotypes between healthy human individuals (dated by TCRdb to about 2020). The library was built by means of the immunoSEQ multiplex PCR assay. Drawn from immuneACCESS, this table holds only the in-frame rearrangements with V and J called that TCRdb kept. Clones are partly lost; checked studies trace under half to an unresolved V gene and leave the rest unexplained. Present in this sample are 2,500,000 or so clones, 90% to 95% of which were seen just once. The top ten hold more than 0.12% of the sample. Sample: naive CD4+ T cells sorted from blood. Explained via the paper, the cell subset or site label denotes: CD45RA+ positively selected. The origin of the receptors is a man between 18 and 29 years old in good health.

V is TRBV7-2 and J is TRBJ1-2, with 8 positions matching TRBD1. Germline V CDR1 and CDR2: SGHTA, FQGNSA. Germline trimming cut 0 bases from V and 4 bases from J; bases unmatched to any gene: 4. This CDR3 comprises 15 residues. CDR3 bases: TGTGCCAGCAGCTTAGCGCAGGGGGCTAGCTATGGCTACACCTTC. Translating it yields CASSLAQGASYGYTF.

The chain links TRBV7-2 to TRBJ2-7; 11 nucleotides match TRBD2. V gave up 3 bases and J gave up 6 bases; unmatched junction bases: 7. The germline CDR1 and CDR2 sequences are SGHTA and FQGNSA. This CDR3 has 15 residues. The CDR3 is CASSFLGTSGIEQYF. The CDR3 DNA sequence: TGTGCCAGCAGCTTTTTAGGGACTAGCGGCATCGAGCAGTACTTC.

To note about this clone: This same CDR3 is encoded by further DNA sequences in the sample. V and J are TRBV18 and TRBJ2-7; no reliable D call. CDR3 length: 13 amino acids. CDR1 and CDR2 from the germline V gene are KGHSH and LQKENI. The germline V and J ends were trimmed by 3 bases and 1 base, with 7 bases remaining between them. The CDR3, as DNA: TGTGCCAGCTCACCCCAAGGGTCCTACGAGCAGTACTTC. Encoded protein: CASSPQGSYEQYF. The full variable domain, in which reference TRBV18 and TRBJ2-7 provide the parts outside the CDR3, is NAGVMQNPRHLVRRRGQEARLRCSPMKGHSHVYWYRQLPEEGLKFMVYLQKENIIDESGMPKERFSAEFPKEGPSILRIQQVVRGDSAAYFCASSPQGSYEQYFGPGTRLTVT.

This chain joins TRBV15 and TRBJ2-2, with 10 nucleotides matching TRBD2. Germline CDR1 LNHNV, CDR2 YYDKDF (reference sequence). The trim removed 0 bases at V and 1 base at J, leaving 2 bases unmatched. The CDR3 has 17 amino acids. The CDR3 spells CATSRDRTSGNTGELFF. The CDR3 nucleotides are TGTGCCACCAGCAGAGATCGGACTAGCGGGAACACCGGGGAGCTGTTTTTT.

The CDR3 sequence is CSVLPGLMNTEAFF. For the CDR3, the DNA is TGCAGCGTACTACCGGGACTGATGAACACTGAAGCTTTCTTT. This chain joins TRBV29-1 and TRBJ1-1, with a tentative D call TRBD1 (5 bases). Trimming stripped 6 bases from V and 0 bases from J, with 14 bases between. The CDR3 covers 14 residues. Germline loops: CDR1 SQVTM, CDR2 ANQGSEA. The variable domain in full, with the rest retrieved from reference TRBV29-1 and TRBJ1-1, is SAVISQKPSRDICQRGTSLTIQCQVDSQVTMMFWYRQQPGQSLTLIATANQGSEATYESGFVIDKFPISRPNLTFSTLTVSNMSPEDSSIYLCSVLPGLMNTEAFFGQGTRLTVV.

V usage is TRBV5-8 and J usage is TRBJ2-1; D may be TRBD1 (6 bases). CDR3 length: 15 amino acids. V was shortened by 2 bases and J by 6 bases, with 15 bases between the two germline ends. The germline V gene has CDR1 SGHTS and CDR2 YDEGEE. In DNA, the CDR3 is TGTGCCAGCAGCTTTCGGGGCCTAGGGGGCAATGAGCAGTTCTTC. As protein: CASSFRGLGGNEQFF. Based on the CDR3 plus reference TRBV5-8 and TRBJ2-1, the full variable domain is EAGVTQSPTHLIKTRGQQATLRCSPISGHTSVYWYQQALGLGLQFLLWYDEGEERNRGNFPPRFSGRQFPNYSSELNVNALELEDSALYLCASSFRGLGGNEQFFGPGTRLTVL.

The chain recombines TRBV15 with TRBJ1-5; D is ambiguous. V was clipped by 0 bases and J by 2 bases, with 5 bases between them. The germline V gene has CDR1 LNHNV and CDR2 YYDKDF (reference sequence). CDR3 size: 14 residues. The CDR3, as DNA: TGTGCCACCAGCAGAGATGTGGGCAATCAGCCCCAGCATTTT. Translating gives CATSRDVGNQPQHF. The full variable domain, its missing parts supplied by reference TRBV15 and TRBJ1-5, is DAMVIQNPRYQVTQFGKPVTLSCSQTLNHNVMYWYQQKSSQAPKLLFHYYDKDFNNEADTPDNFQSRRPNTSFCFLDIRSPGLGDTAMYLCATSRDVGNQPQHFGDGTRLSIL.

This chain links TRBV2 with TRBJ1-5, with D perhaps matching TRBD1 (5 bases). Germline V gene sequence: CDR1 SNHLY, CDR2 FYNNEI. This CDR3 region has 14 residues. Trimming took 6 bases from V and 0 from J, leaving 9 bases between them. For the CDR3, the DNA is TGTGCCAGCAGCGTGACAGATAGCAATCAGCCCCAGCATTTT. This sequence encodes CASSVTDSNQPQHF.

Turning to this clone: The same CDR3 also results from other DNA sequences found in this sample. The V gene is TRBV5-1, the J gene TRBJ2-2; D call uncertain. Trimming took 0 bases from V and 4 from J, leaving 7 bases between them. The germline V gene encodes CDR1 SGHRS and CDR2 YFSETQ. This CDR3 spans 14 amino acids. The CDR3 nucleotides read TGCGCCAGCAGCTTGGGGGAAGGCACCGGGGAGCTGTTTTTT. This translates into CASSLGEGTGELFF. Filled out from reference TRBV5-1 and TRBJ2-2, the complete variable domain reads KAGVTQTPRYLIKTRGQQVTLSCSPISGHRSVSWYQQTPGQGLQFLFEYFSETQRNKGNFPGRFSGRQFSNSRSEMNVSTLELGDSALYLCASSLGEGTGELFFGEGSRLTVL.

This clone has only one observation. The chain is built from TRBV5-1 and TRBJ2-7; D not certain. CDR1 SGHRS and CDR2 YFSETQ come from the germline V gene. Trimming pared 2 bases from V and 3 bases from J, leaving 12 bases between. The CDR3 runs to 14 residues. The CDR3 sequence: CASSLIGGNYEQYF. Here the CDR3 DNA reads TGCGCCAGCAGCTTAATCGGCGGAAACTACGAGCAGTACTTC.

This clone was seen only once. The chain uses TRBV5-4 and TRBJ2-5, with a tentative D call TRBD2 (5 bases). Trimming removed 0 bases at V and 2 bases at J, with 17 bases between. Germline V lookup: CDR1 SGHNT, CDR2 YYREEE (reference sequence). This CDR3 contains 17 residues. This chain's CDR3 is CASSLGLGGGGQETQYF. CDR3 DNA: TGTGCCAGCAGCTTGGGACTCGGCGGAGGCGGTCAAGAGACCCAGTACTTC.

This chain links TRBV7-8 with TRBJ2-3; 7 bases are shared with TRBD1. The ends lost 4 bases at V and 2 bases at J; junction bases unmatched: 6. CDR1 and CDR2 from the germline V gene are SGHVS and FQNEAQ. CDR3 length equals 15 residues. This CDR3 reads CASSSMTGNTDTQYF. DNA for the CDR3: TGTGCCAGCAGCTCCATGACAGGGAACACAGATACGCAGTATTTT.

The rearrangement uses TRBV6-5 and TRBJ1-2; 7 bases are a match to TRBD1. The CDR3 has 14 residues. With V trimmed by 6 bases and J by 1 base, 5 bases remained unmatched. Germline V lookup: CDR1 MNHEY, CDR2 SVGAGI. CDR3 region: CASRGTVINYGYTF. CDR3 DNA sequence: TGTGCCAGCAGAGGGACAGTGATTAACTATGGCTACACCTTC.

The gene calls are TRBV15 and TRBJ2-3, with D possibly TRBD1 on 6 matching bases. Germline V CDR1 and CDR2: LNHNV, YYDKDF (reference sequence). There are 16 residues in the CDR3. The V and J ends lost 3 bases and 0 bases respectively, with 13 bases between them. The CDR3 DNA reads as TGTGCCACCAGCAGGCGCGCAGGGACAAGCACAGATACGCAGTATTTT. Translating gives CATSRRAGTSTDTQYF.

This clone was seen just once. The DNA for the CDR3 is TGCGCCAGCAGTGTCCTGGGACAGAGCTCCTACGAGCAGTACTTC. This encodes CASSVLGQSSYEQYF. The V gene is TRBV10-1, the J gene TRBJ2-7; 7 bases map to TRBD1. Germline values: CDR1 WNHNN, CDR2 SYGVQD (reference sequence). The CDR3 runs to 15 residues. Trimming cost V 4 bases and J 0 bases; bases outside gene matches: 6.

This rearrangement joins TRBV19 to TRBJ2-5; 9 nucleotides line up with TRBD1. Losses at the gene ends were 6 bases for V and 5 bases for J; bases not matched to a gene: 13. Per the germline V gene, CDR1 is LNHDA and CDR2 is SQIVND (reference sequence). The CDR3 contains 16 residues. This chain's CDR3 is CASRPTGGERMETQYF. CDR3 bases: TGTGCCAGTAGACCTACAGGGGGCGAGAGAATGGAGACCCAGTACTTC.

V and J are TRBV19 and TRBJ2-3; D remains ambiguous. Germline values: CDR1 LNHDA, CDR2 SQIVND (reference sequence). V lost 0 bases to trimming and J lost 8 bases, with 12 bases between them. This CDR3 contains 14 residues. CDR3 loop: CASSIDLARPTQYF. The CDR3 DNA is TGTGCCAGTAGTATAGATTTGGCGAGACCTACGCAGTATTTT.

The DNA for the CDR3 is TGTGCCAGCAGCGTAGGGTCAGAGAGCTCTGGAAACACCATATATTTT. Translation: CASSVGSESSGNTIYF. J is TRBJ1-3 and V is TRBV9, with D unresolved. The V and J ends lost 0 bases and 0 bases respectively, with 10 bases between them. Germline lookup yields CDR1 SGDLS and CDR2 YYNGEE. The CDR3 spans 16 residues.

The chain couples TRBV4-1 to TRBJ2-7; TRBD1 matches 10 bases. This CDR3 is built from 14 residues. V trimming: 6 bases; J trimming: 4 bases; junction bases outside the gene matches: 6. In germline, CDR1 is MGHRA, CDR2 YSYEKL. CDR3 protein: CASRQTGGSYEQYF. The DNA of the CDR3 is TGCGCCAGCAGGCAGACAGGGGGCTCATACGAGCAGTACTTC.

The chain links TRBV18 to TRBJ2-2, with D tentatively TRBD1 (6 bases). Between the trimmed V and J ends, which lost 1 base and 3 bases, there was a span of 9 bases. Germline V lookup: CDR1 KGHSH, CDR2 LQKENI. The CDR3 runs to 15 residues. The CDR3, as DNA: TGTGCCAGCTCACCACTGGACAGCTACACCGGGGAGCTGTTTTTT. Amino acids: CASSPLDSYTGELFF.

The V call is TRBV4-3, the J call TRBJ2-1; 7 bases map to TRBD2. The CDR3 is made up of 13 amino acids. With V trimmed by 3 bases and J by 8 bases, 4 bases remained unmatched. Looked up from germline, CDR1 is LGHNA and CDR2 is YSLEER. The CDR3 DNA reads TGCGCCAGCAGCCATTTCCGGGGGGATGAGCAGTTCTTC. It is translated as CASSHFRGDEQFF.

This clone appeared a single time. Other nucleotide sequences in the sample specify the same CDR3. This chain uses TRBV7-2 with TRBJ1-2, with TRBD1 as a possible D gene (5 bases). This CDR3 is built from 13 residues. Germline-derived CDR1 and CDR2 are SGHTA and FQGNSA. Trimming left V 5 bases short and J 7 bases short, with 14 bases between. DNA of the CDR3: TGTGCCAGCAGCCCGGGTGAGGGGTTTGGCTACACCTTC. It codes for CASSPGEGFGYTF.